Described below is a single T cell receptor beta chain sequence and its context. The antigen remains unidentified. The data belong to a study of glioma-infiltrating T cells. Study conclusions and caveats: Tissue-blood divergence was below expectation in non-neoplastic patients, above in gliomas.

Using RNA template, CDR3s of TCR alpha and beta were amplified with iRepertoire arm-PCR. For one-step reverse transcription and amplification, 100-400 ng of tissue mRNA or PBMC total RNA was used. TCRdb recomputed calls from the multiplex PCR reads with MiXCR, one row per CDR3 protein. The sample has approximately 130,000 distinct CDR3 sequences, around a quarter seen once. This CDR3 comprises 16 residues. The V segment lost 5 bases and the J segment 1 base; nucleotides outside the gene matches: 8. Material for sequencing was glioma tissue, nonneoplastic brain tissue, or PBMCs (not recorded which). The chain links TRBV12-3 or TRBV12-4 to TRBJ2-3; 8 bases line up with TRBD2. The receptor was isolated from a human donor with low-grade glioma or glioblastoma, undergoing nonglioma brain surgery, or in good health (not recorded which). CDR3 residues: CASSPGLAGRTDTQYF. CDR3 nucleotides: TGTGCCAGCAGTCCAGGACTAGCTGGGCGCACAGATACGCAGTATTTT.